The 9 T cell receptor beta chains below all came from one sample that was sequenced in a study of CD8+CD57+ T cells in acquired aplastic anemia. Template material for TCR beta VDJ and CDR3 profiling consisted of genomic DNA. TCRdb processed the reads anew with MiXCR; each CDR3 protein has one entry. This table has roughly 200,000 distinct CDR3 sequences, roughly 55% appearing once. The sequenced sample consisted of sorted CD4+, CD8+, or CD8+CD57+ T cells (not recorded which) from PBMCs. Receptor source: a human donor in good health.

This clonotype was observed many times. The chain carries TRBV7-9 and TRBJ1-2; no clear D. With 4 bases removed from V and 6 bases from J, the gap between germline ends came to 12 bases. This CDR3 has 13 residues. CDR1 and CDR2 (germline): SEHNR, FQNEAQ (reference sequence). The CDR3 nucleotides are TGTGCCAGCAGCTCAATACGATTTGATGGCTACACCTTC. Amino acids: CASSSIRFDGYTF.

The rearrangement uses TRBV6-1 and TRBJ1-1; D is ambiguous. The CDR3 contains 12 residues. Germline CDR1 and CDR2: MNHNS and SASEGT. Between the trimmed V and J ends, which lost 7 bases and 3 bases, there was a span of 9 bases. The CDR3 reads CASIQSYTEAFF. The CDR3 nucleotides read TGTGCCAGCATTCAATCGTACACTGAAGCTTTCTTT.

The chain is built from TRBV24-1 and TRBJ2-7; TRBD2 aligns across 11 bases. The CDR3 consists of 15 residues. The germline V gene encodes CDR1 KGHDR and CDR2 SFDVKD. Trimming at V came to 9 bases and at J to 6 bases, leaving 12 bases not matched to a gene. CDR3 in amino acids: CATGGTSGTPGEQYF. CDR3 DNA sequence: TGTGCCACCGGCGGGACTAGCGGTACTCCGGGCGAGCAGTACTTC.

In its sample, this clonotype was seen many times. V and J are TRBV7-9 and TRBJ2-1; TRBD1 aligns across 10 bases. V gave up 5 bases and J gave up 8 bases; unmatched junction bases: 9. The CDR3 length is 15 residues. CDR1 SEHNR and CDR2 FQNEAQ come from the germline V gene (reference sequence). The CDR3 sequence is CASSIGQGEEYEQFF. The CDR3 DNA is TGTGCCAGCAGCATAGGACAGGGGGAGGAATATGAGCAGTTCTTC.

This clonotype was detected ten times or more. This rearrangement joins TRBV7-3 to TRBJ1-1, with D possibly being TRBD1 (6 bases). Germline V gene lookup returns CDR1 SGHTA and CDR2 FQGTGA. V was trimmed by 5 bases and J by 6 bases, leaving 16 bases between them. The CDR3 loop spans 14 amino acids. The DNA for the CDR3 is TGTGCCAGCAGCATAGGGGGGGGGTTCGCTGAAGCTTTCTTT. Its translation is CASSIGGGFAEAFF. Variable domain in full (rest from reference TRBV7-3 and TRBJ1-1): GAGVSQTPSNKVTEKGKYVELRCDPISGHTALYWYRQSLGQGPEFLIYFQGTGAADDSGLPNDRFFAVRPEGSVSTLKIQRTERGDSAVYLCASSIGGGFAEAFFGQGTRLTVV.

Here the CDR3 reads CASSHGQVRSTEAFF. The CDR3 DNA reads TGTGCCAGCAGCCACGGACAGGTTCGTAGCACTGAAGCTTTCTTT. This chain connects TRBV7-9 to TRBJ1-1, with TRBD1 matching over 7 bases. J gave up 4 bases and V 5 bases, and 10 bases lay outside the gene matches. CDR1 is SEHNR, CDR2 FQNEAQ, per germline (reference sequence). This CDR3 is 15 amino acids long.

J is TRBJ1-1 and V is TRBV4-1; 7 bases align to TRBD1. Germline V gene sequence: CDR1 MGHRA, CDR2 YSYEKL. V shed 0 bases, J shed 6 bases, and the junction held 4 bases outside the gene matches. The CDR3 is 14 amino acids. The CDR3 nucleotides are TGCGCCAGCAGCCAAGACGGCAGGGGGGCTGAAGCTTTCTTT. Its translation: CASSQDGRGAEAFF.

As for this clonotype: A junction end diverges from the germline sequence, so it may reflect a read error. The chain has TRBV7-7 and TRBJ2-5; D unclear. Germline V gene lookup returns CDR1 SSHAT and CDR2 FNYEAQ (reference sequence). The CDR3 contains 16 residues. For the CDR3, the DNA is TGTGCTAGCAGCTTAGGTGAAGCACGGATACAAGAGACCCAGTACTTC. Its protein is CASSLGEARIQETQYF. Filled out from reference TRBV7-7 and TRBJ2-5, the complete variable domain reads GAGVSQSPRYKVTKRGQDVTLRCDPISSHATLYWYQQALGQGPEFLTYFNYEAQPDKSGLPSDRFSAERPEGSISTLTIQRTEQRDSAMYRCASSLGEARIQETQYFGPGTRLLVL.

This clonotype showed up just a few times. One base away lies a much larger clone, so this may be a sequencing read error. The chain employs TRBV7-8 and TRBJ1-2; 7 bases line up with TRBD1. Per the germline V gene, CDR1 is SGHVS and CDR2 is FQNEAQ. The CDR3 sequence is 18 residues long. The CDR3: CASSFHRDRDPSGYGYAF. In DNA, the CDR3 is TGTGCCAGCAGCTTTCATCGGGACAGAGACCCCTCTGGCTATGGCTACGCCTTC.